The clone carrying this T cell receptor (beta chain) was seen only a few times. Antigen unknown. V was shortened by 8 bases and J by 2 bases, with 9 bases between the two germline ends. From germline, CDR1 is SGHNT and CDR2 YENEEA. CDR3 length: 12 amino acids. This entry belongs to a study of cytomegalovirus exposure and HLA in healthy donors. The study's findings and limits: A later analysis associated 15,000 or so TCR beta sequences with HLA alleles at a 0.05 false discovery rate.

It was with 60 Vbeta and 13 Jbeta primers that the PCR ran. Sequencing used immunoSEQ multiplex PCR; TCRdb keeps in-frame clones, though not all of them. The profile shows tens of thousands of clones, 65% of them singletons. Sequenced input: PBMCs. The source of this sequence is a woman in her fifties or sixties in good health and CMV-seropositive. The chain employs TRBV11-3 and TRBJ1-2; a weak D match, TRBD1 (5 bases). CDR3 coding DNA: TGTGCCAGCCCCAGGGAAAACTATGGCTACACCTTC. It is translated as CASPRENYGYTF.